The source of this TCR beta chain is a study of cytomegalovirus exposure and HLA in healthy donors. Primers for the PCR totalled 60 Vbeta and 13 Jbeta. Here immunoSEQ multiplex PCR was the method, and the copy in TCRdb shows in-frame clones only, minus some. The data show over 150,000 clones, 70% to 85% seen once. For this clone: Antigen: not known.

General study points: Earlier results showed most TCR beta V segments being productive about 87% or about 30% of the time. Later analysis associated a missense DCLRE1C variant with TCR beta V- and J-gene trimming. The dataset shows that most TCR sequences were rare, while some public TCRs occurred in many donors.

The TCR was taken from a man aged 40-49 years in good health and CMV-seronegative. What was sequenced was PBMCs.

CDR3 DNA: TGTGCCAGCTCCCCCGGCTACGAGCAGTACTTC. Its translation is CASSPGYEQYF. The genes are TRBV18 and TRBJ2-7; D is uncertain. The CDR3 covers 11 residues. Germline V gene lookup returns CDR1 KGHSH and CDR2 LQKENI. The V gene lost 6 bases and the J gene lost 3 bases, with 6 bases spanning the gap.